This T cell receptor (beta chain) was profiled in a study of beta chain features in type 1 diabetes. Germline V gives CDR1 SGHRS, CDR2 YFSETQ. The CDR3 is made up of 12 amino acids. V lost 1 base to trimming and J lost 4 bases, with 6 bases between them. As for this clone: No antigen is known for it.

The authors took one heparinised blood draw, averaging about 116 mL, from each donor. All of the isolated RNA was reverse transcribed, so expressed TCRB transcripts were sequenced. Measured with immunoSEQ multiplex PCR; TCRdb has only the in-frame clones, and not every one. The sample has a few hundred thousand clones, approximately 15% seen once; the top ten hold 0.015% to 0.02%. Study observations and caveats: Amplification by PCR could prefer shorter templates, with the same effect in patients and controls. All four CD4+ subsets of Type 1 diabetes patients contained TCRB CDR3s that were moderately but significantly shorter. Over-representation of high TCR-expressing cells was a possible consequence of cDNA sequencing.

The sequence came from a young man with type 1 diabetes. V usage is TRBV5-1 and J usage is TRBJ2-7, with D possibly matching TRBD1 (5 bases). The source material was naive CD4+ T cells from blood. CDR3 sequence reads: CASSLSGYEQYF. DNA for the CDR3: TGCGCCAGCAGCTTGTCAGGGTACGAGCAGTACTTC.